This entry lists 15 T cell receptor beta chains sequenced from one sample in a study of regulatory T cells in long-lasting Graves disease. Time point reported: persistent/refractory GD, antithyroid drugs over 5 years with positive TRAb. From RNA extracted from PBMCs, the TCR library was made. HTBI primers from iRepertoire and Arm-PCR of CDR3 regions yielded the TCR beta libraries. TCRdb re-called the multiplex PCR reads through MiXCR, storing one row per CDR3 protein. The table lists around 450,000 distinct CDR3 sequences, roughly 21% of them singletons. The starting material was peripheral blood mononuclear cells (PBMCs), obtained when the disease was refractory, from a patient treated with antithyroid drugs. The receptor set was obtained from a female donor with Graves disease.

The chain is built from TRBV14 and TRBJ1-1, with a tentative D call TRBD1 (5 bases). This CDR3 is 15 amino acids long. Germline lookup yields CDR1 SGHDN and CDR2 FVKESK. Trimming took off 0 bases at V and 4 bases at J, with 12 bases between the two ends. As DNA, the CDR3 is TGTGCCAGCAGCCAAGATGTGGGGCTTGGCACTGAAGCTTTCTTT. Amino acid sequence: CASSQDVGLGTEAFF.

Concerning this clonotype: A far larger clone is off by one base, so a read error is likely. This chain joins TRBV6-2 or TRBV6-3 and TRBJ2-7, with D possibly called TRBD1 or TRBD2 (5 bases each). Germline values: CDR1 MNHEY, CDR2 SVGEGT. The CDR3 has 13 amino acids. With 4 bases removed from V and 9 bases from J, the gap between germline ends came to 16 bases. CDR3 protein: CASSLGQYSGQYF. CDR3 coding DNA: TGTGCCAGCAGTTTGGGGCAGTACAGCGGGCAGTACTTC.

The chain is built from TRBV7-6 and TRBJ2-7; D is perhaps TRBD1 (5 bases). V was clipped by 1 base and J by 6 bases, with 13 bases between them. The CDR3 sequence is 14 residues long. Germline CDR1 SGHVS, CDR2 FNYEAQ. The CDR3 region has the DNA TGTGCCAGCAGCTTAGGGCAGGGCATGGGCGAGCAGTACTTC. Residues: CASSLGQGMGEQYF.

The rearrangement joins TRBV6-5 to TRBJ1-2; D possibly corresponds to TRBD1 (5 bases). CDR3 size: 13 residues. V was cut by 0 bases and J by 8 bases, with 10 bases left in between. Germline V CDR1 and CDR2: MNHEY, SVGAGI. CDR3 DNA sequence: TGTGCCAGCAGTTACTCGGCCGGGACGGGCTACACCTTC. It specifies CASSYSAGTGYTF.

This clonotype was found once. V gene TRBV19 combines with J gene TRBJ2-7, with TRBD2 as a possible D gene (6 bases). The CDR3 has 14 residues. Germline CDR1 LNHDA, CDR2 SQIVND (reference sequence). Trimming shortened V by 6 bases and J by 2 bases, and 14 bases separated the two germline ends. The CDR3 DNA sequence: TGTGCCAGTAGCCGGGAGAGGAGGGCCTACGAGCAGTACTTC. Encoded protein: CASSRERRAYEQYF.

The chain links TRBV19 to TRBJ2-7; TRBD1 matches 7 bases. The CDR3 consists of 15 residues. V was clipped by 7 bases and J by 3 bases; unmatched bases: 12. In germline, CDR1 is LNHDA, CDR2 SQIVND (reference sequence). The CDR3 sequence: CASTRPEGQNYEQYF. Written as DNA, the CDR3 is TGTGCCAGTACCCGACCAGAGGGACAGAACTACGAGCAGTACTTC. The variable domain in full, with the rest retrieved from reference TRBV19 and TRBJ2-7, is DGGITQSPKYLFRKEGQNVTLSCEQNLNHDAMYWYRQDPGQGLRLIYYSQIVNDFQKGDIAEGYSVSREKKESFPLTVTSAQKNPTAFYLCASTRPEGQNYEQYFGPGTRLTVT.

As to this clonotype: Just one base apart from a much larger clone, this may be a read error. V is TRBV6-1 and J is TRBJ1-1; 9 nucleotides line up with TRBD1. The germline gives CDR1 MNHNS, CDR2 SASEGT. This CDR3 comprises 15 residues. The DNA of the CDR3 is TGTGCCGGCAGACTGACAGGGGGTGCGAACACTGAAGCTTTCTTT. Translation: CAGRLTGGANTEAFF.

The V call is TRBV19, the J call TRBJ1-5; 8 bases agree with TRBD1. This CDR3 is built from 16 residues. V trimming: 6 bases; J trimming: 0 bases; junction bases outside the gene matches: 7. CDR1 is LNHDA, CDR2 SQIVND, per germline (reference sequence). CDR3 DNA sequence: TGTGCCAGTAGCCGACAGGGGTGGGTTAGCAATCAGCCCCAGCATTTT. Translation gives CASSRQGWVSNQPQHF.

The V gene is TRBV6-1, the J gene TRBJ2-7, with a tentative D call TRBD2 (6 bases). CDR1 and CDR2 from the germline V gene are MNHNS and SASEGT. The CDR3 totals 11 residues. V dropped 9 bases and J dropped 11 bases, with 17 bases sitting between them. This CDR3 is CASSGLLEEYF. Written as DNA, the CDR3 is TGTGCCAGTTCGGGACTCCTGGAGGAGTACTTC.

This clonotype was detected only a few times. This sequence joins TRBV29-1 and TRBJ1-2; the match to TRBD1 covers 7 bases. Germline CDR1 reads SQVTM; CDR2 reads ANQGSEA. The V and J ends lost 5 bases and 4 bases, in that order; junction bases with no gene match: 7. CDR3 size: 13 residues. Here the CDR3 reads CSVRDSFVYGYTF. The CDR3 coding sequence is TGCAGCGTTAGGGACAGTTTCGTCTATGGCTACACCTTC. Full variable domain (outside the CDR3, taken from reference TRBV29-1 and TRBJ1-2): SAVISQKPSRDICQRGTSLTIQCQVDSQVTMMFWYRQQPGQSLTLIATANQGSEATYESGFVIDKFPISRPNLTFSTLTVSNMSPEDSSIYLCSVRDSFVYGYTFGSGTRLTVV.

The sample holds many counts of this clonotype. CDR3 nucleotide sequence: TGTGCCAGCAGCTTTACCGGGACAGGGGTCACCGGGGAGCTGTTTTTT. Encoded protein: CASSFTGTGVTGELFF. V gene TRBV5-6 combines with J gene TRBJ2-2, with 10 bases fitting TRBD1. Trimming removed 2 bases from V and 4 bases from J; junction bases left unmatched: 5. The CDR3 extends over 16 amino acids. Germline CDR1 reads SGHDT; CDR2 reads YYEEEE.

The genes are TRBV7-8 and TRBJ1-5; possibly TRBD1 for D (6 bases). This CDR3 is built from 16 residues. Trimming pared 4 bases from V and 5 bases from J, leaving 18 bases between. Germline V lookup: CDR1 SGHVS, CDR2 FQNEAQ. CDR3 loop: CASSSLVRGMYQPQHF. The CDR3 DNA sequence: TGTGCCAGCAGCTCCTTAGTAAGGGGGATGTATCAGCCCCAGCATTTT.

Concerning this clonotype: A much larger clone sits a single nucleotide away, making a read error possible. The chain combines TRBV30 with TRBJ1-2, with D uncertain. CDR3 length equals 12 residues. The germline V gene has CDR1 GTSNPN and CDR2 SVGIG (reference sequence). CDR3 nucleotides: TGTGCCTGGAGTGTTCCAGCATATGGCTGCACCTTC. This sequence encodes CAWSVPAYGCTF.

The chain recombines TRBV5-1 with TRBJ1-2; D gene uncertain. V shed 0 bases and J shed 1 base, with 4 bases lying between them. Per the germline V gene, CDR1 is SGHRS and CDR2 is YFSETQ. The CDR3 is 13 residues long. CDR3 loop: CASSLEYNYGYTF. The CDR3 DNA reads TGCGCCAGCAGCTTGGAGTATAACTATGGCTACACCTTC. The whole variable domain, filled in from reference TRBV5-1 and TRBJ1-2, reads KAGVTQTPRYLIKTRGQQVTLSCSPISGHRSVSWYQQTPGQGLQFLFEYFSETQRNKGNFPGRFSGRQFSNSRSEMNVSTLELGDSALYLCASSLEYNYGYTFGSGTRLTVV.

The gene calls are TRBV5-1 and TRBJ1-1; D may be TRBD1 (5 bases). This CDR3 is built from 13 residues. V lost 4 bases and J 8 bases, leaving 15 bases between the germline ends. CDR1 is SGHRS, CDR2 YFSETQ, per germline. This chain's CDR3 is CASSPISQGEAFF. The CDR3 nucleotides are TGCGCCAGCAGCCCGATTAGCCAGGGAGAAGCTTTCTTT.